This T cell receptor (beta chain) was identified in a study of shared clonotypes between healthy human individuals. About the research overall: The composition of the donors was a couple of women and a few men aged 18 to 49. Study observations and caveats: Naive subsets, compared against memory subsets, generally had larger estimated richness values. It was the non-shared clonotypes that had lower generation probabilities than clonotypes shared by all four donors.

The germline V and J ends were trimmed by 2 bases and 1 base, with 15 bases remaining between them. The germline CDR1 and CDR2 sequences are SQVTM and ANQGSEA. This CDR3 region has 15 residues. Details on this clone: The antigen is not known.

The data were produced by immunoSEQ multiplex PCR, yet TCRdb's version contains in-frame clones alone and is incomplete. The sample has 650,000 to 700,000 clones, around 91% seen once; the top ten hold about 33%. V is TRBV29-1 and J is TRBJ2-7; possible D gene TRBD1, 6 bases. The origin of this receptor is a man in his late teens or twenties in good health. Some clones in this sample may be carry-over from other donors' samples. Specimen: memory CD8+ T cells from PBMCs. As to subset: CD45RO+ cells pooled with CCR7-negative TemRA cells. CDR3 region: CSVETADRISYEQYF. The CDR3 DNA sequence: TGCAGCGTTGAAACGGCGGACAGAATATCCTACGAGCAGTACTTC.